This T cell receptor beta chain is from a study of blood T cell repertoires in COVID-19. Whole-study context: Acute-phase and convalescent COVID-19 samples originated in the United States, Italy and Spain. T cells, B-cell-depleted T cells, or PBMCs provided the cDNA or gDNA that served as material.

As handled by the study authors: It was from reference gene primer amplification that nucleated cell counts were estimated. The protocol was immunoSEQ multiplex PCR, while the TCRdb copy is restricted to in-frame clones and leaves out a portion. That table furnishes V, J and clone size, whereas the DNA furnished D and trimming. The profile covers around 150,000 clones, with roughly 90% appearing a single time and 4.8% taken by the ten largest. This clone was found once. One Seattle source followed patients from active infection through their disease course. This CDR3 comprises 20 residues. Germline V gene sequence: CDR1 LGHNA, CDR2 YNFKEQ. V lost 5 bases and J lost 1; bases outside the gene matches: 20.

The sequence was collected from a man aged 25 to 40 with COVID-19, enrolled during active disease. The V gene is TRBV4-2, the J gene TRBJ1-5, with TRBD1 matching over 7 bases. Sequenced input: peripheral blood. The CDR3 loop is CASSTLAGTEGIGSNQPQHF. The CDR3 region has the DNA TGTGCCAGCAGCACGCTCGCTGGGACAGAGGGCATTGGGAGCAATCAGCCCCAGCATTTT.